This TCR beta chain was observed in a study of response to subunit inactivated influenza vaccine. Study-wide findings and caveats: The authors suggested that few new T cells are recruited per seasonal influenza vaccination.

The CDR3 contains 12 residues. CDR1 is MNHEY, CDR2 SVGEGT, per germline. The V end lost 6 bases, the J end lost 6 bases, and 11 bases lay between the germline ends. One entry per CDR3 protein, called by TCRdb with MiXCR from the RT-PCR reads. Among over 400,000 distinct CDR3 sequences listed, around 13% were seen once. This clonotype has a handful of counts. Antigen unknown. This TCR came from a man aged 50 or older who received an inactivated influenza vaccine. Sequences were derived from PBMCs from blood, sampled 40 to 50 days after vaccination. The V gene is TRBV6-2 or TRBV6-3, the J gene TRBJ1-1, with D possibly matching TRBD1 (5 bases). This CDR3 is CASRPTVSEAFF. The CDR3, as DNA: TGTGCCAGCAGACCGACAGTTTCTGAAGCTTTCTTT.